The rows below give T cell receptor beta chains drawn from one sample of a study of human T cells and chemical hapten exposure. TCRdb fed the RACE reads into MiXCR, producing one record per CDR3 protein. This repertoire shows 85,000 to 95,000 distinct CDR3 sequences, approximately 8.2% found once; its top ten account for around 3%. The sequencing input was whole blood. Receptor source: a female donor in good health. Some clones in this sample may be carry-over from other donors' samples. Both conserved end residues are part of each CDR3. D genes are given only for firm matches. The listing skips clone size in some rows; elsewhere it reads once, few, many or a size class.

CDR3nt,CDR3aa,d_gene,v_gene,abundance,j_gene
TGTGCCAGCAGTTACTCGGCCAGGGAGGGCAATCAGCCCCAGCATTTT,CASSYSAREGNQPQHF,NA,TRBV6-6,few,TRBJ1-5
TGTGCCAGCAGTATAGCGGGAGTGGACATTCAGTACTTC,CASSIAGVDIQYF,TRBD2,TRBV6-6,few,TRBJ2-4
TGTGCCACCAAAGGGGGCGCGGATACCGGGGAGCTGTTTTTT,CATKGGADTGELFF,TRBD1,TRBV15,many,TRBJ2-2
TGTGCCAGCGGAGGACACGGACTAGCGGAGCAGTTCTTC,CASGGHGLAEQFF,TRBD2,TRBV7-9,few,TRBJ2-1
TGTGCCACCATCTCAGGTAGCGGGTCCTTGGCCCAGTACTTC,CATISGSGSLAQYF,TRBD2,TRBV28,NA,TRBJ2-5
TGTGCCAGCAGCCCGTATAGCTACAATGAGCAGTTCTTC,CASSPYSYNEQFF,NA,TRBV11-2,few,TRBJ2-1
TGTGCCAGTAGCAAGGGTTCGGTTGGTGAAAAACTGTTTTTT,CASSKGSVGEKLFF,NA,TRBV19,many,TRBJ1-4
TGCAGTGCTAGTCACCCTAACAGCCCATATAATTCACCCCTCCACTTT,CSASHPNSPYNSPLHF,NA,TRBV20-1,NA,TRBJ1-6
TGTGCCAGCAGCGTAGTAGCGGGAGGGACTGAGCAGTTCTTC,CASSVVAGGTEQFF,TRBD2,TRBV9,few,TRBJ2-1
TGTGCCAGCAGCTTAGACGGCACCGCTATAGTCCGTGAGCAGTTCTTC,CASSLDGTAIVREQFF,NA,TRBV7-9,few,TRBJ2-1
TGTGCCAGCAGTTACCAAAGCACAGATACGCAGTATTTT,CASSYQSTDTQYF,NA,TRBV6-6,NA,TRBJ2-3
TGTGCCAGCTCCGGGACAGGGAGCTCTGGGGCCAACGTCCTGACTTTC,CASSGTGSSGANVLTF,TRBD1,TRBV6-2/TRBV6-3,many,TRBJ2-6
TGCAGTGCTGGGACAGGGGTCCCCTACGAGCAGTACTTC,CSAGTGVPYEQYF,TRBD1,TRBV20-1,few,TRBJ2-7
TGTGCCAGCAGCTTAGGGGACGGACCCTACGAGCAGTACTTC,CASSLGDGPYEQYF,NA,TRBV7-9,many,TRBJ2-7
TGTGCCAGCAGCCGCCGGGGGACCAACACTGAAGCTTTCTTT,CASSRRGTNTEAFF,NA,TRBV28,NA,TRBJ1-1
TGTGCCAGCAGTTCACCGTGGGACAGGGGATACGAGCAGTACTTC,CASSSPWDRGYEQYF,TRBD1,TRBV28,NA,TRBJ2-7
TGTGCCAGCAGCGATCTTTCTAATTCACCCCTCCACTTT,CASSDLSNSPLHF,NA,TRBV7-9,few,TRBJ1-6
TGTGCCAGCAGCTTTTTCCGAGAGGGGAACTACGAGCAGTACTTC,CASSFFREGNYEQYF,NA,TRBV7-2,NA,TRBJ2-7
TGTGCCAGCAGCTTCGGGGACAGGTACTACGAGCAGTACTTC,CASSFGDRYYEQYF,TRBD1,TRBV13,few,TRBJ2-7